This TCR beta chain was sequenced in a study of shared clonotypes between healthy human individuals. Study-wide background: Donors had three CD4 naive, three CD4 memory, two CD8 naive and one CD8 memory plate apiece.

The trim removed 4 bases at V and 9 bases at J, leaving 15 bases unmatched. Germline CDR1 and CDR2: MNHEY and SMNVEV (reference sequence). The CDR3 contains 16 residues. TCRdb's table, derived via immunoSEQ multiplex PCR, lists solely in-frame clones and lacks some. The table includes about 1.1 million clones, approximately 75% detected once. This sequence was found in a man younger than 30 in good health. Some clones in this sample may be carry-over from other donors' samples. This chain joins TRBV27 and TRBJ2-4, with 7 bases fitting TRBD1. The specimen sequenced was memory CD4+ T cells from PBMCs. Subset noted: CD45RA-negative fraction. The CDR3, as DNA: TGTGCCAGCAGTTCTCGGACAGGCGGTAACCAGGGCATTCAGTACTTC. Residues: CASSSRTGGNQGIQYF.